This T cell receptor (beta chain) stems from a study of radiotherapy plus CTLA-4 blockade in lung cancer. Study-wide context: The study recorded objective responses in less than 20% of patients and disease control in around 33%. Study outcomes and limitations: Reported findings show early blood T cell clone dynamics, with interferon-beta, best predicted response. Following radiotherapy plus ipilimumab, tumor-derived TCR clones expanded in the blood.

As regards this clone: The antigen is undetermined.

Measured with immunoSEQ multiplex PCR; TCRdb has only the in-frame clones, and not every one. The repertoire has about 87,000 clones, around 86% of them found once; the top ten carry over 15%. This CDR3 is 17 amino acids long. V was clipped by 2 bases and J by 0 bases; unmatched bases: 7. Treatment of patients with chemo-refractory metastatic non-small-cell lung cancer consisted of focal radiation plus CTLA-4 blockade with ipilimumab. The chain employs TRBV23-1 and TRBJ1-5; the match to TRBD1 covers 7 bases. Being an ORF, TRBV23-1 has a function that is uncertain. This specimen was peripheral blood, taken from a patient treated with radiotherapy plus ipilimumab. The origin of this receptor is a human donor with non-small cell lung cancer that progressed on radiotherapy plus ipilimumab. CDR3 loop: CASSQTRQGDSNQPQHF. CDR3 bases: TGCGCCAGCAGTCAAACTCGACAGGGTGATAGCAATCAGCCCCAGCATTTT.